Here is one TCR beta chain with its context. Participants, about 18 to 90 years old, spanned 25 or so US areas. Cohorts were determined from participant-reported clinical history. The germline CDR1 and CDR2 sequences are SGHVS and FNYEAQ. Trimming removed 3 bases at V and 0 bases at J, with 9 bases between. The CDR3 is 15 amino acids. The record originates from a study of blood T cell repertoires in COVID-19. Per the authors' pipeline: Reference gene primer amplification yielded estimated nucleated cell counts. Generated by immunoSEQ multiplex PCR, the TCRdb table keeps only in-frame clones and is missing some. V, J and clone size are those of that table, while D and trimming were read from the DNA. The sample carries 310,000 or so clones, about nine tenths recorded once.

Sequenced: PBMCs or T cells enriched from blood (not recorded which). This receptor was identified in a woman aged 18-29 years who had recovered from COVID-19. The chain employs TRBV7-6 and TRBJ2-1, with D unclear. CDR3 nucleotide sequence: TGTGCCAGCAGCTTTTTCGATAGCTCCTACAATGAGCAGTTCTTC. Its protein is CASSFFDSSYNEQFF. Supplemented by reference TRBV7-6 and TRBJ2-1, the full variable domain reads GAGVSQSPRYKVTKRGQDVALRCDPISGHVSLYWYRQALGQGPEFLTYFNYEAQQDKSGLPNDRFSAERPEGSISTLTIQRTEQRDSAMYRCASSFFDSSYNEQFFGPGTRLTVL.